The sequence of this T cell receptor (beta chain) was determined in a study of CD8+CD57+ T cells in acquired aplastic anemia. The use of genomic DNA as template underpinned the TCR beta VDJ and CDR3 profiling. MiXCR, run by TCRdb on the reads, gives a single entry per CDR3 protein. The profile shows about 150,000 distinct CDR3 sequences, less than 60% of them singletons. Germline CDR1 and CDR2: SGHDT and YYEEEE. Trimming took 2 bases from V and 6 from J, leaving 14 bases between them. The CDR3 loop spans 14 amino acids. Patients chosen for sequencing had CD8+CD57+ cells that had expanded, as shown by flow cytometry. General study points: Shared by patients and controls, twenty-nine CD8+ CDR3s were abundant in patients.

Remarks on this clonotype: Its antigen is undetermined.

V usage is TRBV5-6 and J usage is TRBJ1-2; TRBD1 is a possible D gene (5 bases). Sequenced: sorted CD4+, CD8+, or CD8+CD57+ T cells (not recorded which) from PBMCs. The source is a human donor with aplastic anemia. CDR3 in amino acids: CASSLVLQGDGYTF. The CDR3 DNA sequence: TGTGCCAGCAGCTTAGTCCTTCAGGGCGATGGCTACACCTTC.